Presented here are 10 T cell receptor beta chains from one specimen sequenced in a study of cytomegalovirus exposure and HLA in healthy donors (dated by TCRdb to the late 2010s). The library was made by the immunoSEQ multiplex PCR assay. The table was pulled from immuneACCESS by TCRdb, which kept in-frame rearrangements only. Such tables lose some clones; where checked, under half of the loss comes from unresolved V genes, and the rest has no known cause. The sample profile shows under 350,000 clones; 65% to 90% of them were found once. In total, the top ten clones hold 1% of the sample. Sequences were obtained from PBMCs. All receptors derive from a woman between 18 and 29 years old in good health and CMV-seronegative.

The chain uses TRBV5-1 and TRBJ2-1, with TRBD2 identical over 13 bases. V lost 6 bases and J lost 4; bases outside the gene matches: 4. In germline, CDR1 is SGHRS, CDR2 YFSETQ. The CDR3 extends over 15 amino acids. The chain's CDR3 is CASKLAGGVYNEQFF. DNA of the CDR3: TGCGCCAGCAAACTAGCGGGAGGGGTATACAATGAGCAGTTCTTC.

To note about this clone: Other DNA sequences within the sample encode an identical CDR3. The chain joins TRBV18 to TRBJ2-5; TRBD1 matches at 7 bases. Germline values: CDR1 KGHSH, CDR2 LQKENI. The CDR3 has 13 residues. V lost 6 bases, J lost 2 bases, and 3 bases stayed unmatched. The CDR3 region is CASSPRGQETQYF. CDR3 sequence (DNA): TGTGCCAGCTCCCCCAGGGGGCAAGAGACCCAGTACTTC.

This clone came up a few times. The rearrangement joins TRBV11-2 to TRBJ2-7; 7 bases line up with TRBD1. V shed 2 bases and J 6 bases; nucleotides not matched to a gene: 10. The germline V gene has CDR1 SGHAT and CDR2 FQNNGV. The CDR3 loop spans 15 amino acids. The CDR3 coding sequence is TGTGCCAGCAGCTTATCCGGGACAGCGGACGGCGAGCAGTACTTC. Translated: CASSLSGTADGEQYF.

CDR3 region: CASSSTGHQPQHF. Here the CDR3 DNA reads TGTGCCAGCAGTTCGACAGGGCATCAGCCCCAGCATTTT. The gene calls are TRBV7-8 and TRBJ1-5; 7 bases agree with TRBD1. This CDR3 contains 13 residues. V trimming: 6 bases; J trimming: 5 bases; junction bases outside the gene matches: 4. Germline loops: CDR1 SGHVS, CDR2 FQNEAQ. Full variable domain (rest looked up from reference TRBV7-8 and TRBJ1-5): GAGVSQSPRYKVAKRGQDVALRCDPISGHVSLFWYQQALGQGPEFLTYFQNEAQLDKSGLPSDRFFAERPEGSVSTLKIQRTQQEDSAVYLCASSSTGHQPQHFGDGTRLSIL.

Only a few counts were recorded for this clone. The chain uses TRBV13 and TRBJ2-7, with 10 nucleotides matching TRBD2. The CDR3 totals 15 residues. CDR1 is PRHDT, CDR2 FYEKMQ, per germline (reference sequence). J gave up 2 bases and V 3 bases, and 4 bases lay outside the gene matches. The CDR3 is CASSFTSGETYEQYF. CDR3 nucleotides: TGTGCCAGCAGCTTTACTAGCGGGGAAACCTACGAGCAGTACTTC.

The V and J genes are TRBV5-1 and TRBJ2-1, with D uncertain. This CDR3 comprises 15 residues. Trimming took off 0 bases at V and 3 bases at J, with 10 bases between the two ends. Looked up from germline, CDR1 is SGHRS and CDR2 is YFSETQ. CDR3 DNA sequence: TGCGCCAGCAGCTTGGCGCCTAACCTCTACAATGAGCAGTTCTTC. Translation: CASSLAPNLYNEQFF.

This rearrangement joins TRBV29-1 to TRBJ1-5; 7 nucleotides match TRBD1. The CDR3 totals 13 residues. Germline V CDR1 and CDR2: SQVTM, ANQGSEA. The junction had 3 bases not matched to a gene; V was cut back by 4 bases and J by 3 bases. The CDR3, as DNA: TGCAGCGTTGCCAGGGGGTACAATCAGCCCCAGCATTTT. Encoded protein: CSVARGYNQPQHF.

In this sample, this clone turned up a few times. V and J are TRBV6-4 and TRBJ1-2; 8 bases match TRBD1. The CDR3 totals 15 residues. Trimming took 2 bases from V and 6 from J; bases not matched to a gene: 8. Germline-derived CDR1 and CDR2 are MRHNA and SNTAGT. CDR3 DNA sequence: TGTGCCAGCAGTGACGACCCGACAGGGGCTCATGGCTACACCTTC. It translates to CASSDDPTGAHGYTF.

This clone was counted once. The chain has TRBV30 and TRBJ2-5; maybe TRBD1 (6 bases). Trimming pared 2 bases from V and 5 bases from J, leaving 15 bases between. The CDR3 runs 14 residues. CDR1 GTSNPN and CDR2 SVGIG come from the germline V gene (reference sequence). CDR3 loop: CAWSTGRSRETQYF. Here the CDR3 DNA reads TGTGCCTGGAGTACAGGGAGATCTAGGGAGACCCAGTACTTC.

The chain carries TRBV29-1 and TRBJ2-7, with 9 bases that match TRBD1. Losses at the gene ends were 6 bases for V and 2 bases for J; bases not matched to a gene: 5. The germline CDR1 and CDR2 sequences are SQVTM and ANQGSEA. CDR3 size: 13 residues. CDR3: CSVVGQGTYEQYF. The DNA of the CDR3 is TGCAGCGTGGTGGGACAGGGAACCTACGAGCAGTACTTC.